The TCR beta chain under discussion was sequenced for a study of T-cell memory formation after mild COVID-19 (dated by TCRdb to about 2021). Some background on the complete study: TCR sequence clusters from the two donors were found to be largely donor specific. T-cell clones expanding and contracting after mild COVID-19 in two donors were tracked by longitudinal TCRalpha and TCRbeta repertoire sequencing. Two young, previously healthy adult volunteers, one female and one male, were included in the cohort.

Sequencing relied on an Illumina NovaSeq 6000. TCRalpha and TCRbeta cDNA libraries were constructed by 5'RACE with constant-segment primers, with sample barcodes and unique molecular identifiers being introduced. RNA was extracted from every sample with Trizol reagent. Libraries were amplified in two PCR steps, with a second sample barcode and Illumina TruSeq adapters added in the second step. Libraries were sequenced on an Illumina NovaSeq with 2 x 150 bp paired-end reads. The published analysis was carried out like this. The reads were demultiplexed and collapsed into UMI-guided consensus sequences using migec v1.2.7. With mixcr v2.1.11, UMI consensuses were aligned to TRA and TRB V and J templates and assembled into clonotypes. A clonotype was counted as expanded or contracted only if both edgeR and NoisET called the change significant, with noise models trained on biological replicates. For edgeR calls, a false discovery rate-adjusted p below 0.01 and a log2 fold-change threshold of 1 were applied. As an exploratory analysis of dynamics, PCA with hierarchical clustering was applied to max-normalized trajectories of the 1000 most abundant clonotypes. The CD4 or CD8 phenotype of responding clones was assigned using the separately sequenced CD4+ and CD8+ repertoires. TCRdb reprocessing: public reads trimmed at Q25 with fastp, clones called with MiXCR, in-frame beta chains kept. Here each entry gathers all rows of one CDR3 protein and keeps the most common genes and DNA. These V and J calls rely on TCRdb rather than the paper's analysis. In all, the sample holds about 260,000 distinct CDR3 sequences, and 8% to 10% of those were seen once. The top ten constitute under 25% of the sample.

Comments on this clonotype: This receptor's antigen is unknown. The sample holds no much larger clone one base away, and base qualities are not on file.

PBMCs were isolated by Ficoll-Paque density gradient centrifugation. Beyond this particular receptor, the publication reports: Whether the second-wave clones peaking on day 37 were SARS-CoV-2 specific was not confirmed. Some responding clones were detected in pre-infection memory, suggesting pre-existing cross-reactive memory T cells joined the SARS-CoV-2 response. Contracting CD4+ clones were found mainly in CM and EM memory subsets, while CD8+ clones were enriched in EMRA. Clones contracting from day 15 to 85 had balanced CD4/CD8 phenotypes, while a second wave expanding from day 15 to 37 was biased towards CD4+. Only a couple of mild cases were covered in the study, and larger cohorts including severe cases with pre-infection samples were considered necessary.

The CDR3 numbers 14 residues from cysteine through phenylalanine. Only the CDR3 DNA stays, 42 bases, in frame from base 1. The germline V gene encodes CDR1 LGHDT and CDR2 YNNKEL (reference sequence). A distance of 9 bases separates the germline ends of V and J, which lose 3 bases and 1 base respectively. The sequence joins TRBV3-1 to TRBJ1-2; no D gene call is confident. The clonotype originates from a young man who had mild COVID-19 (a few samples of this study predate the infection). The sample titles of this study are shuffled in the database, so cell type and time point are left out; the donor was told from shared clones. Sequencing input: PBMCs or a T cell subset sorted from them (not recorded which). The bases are TGTGCCAGCAGCCACCTGACCAGTAACTATGGCTACACCTTC. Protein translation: CASSHLTSNYGYTF.